These 19 T cell receptor beta chains were all obtained from the same sample, sequenced in a study of blood T cell repertoires in COVID-19. Using immunoSEQ multiplex PCR, the repertoire was profiled, and TCRdb retains in-frame clones only, with some absent. The sample has about 440,000 clones; roughly 85% are singletons. The material sequenced was PBMCs or T cells enriched from blood (not recorded which). The receptors come from a woman under 30 with acute COVID-19.

This clone turned up a few times. The chain uses TRBV19 and TRBJ1-6, with 12 positions matching TRBD1. The CDR3 sequence is 17 residues long. Germline V gene sequence: CDR1 LNHDA, CDR2 SQIVND (reference sequence). Losses at the gene ends were 0 bases for V and 8 bases for J; bases not matched to a gene: 5. CDR3 in DNA: TGTGCCAGTAGTATAGACGGGACAGGGGGCATTTATTCACCCCTCCACTTT. It translates to CASSIDGTGGIYSPLHF.

This sequence joins TRBV2 and TRBJ2-1; 11 bases agree with TRBD2. This CDR3 has 15 residues. Germline V CDR1 and CDR2: SNHLY, FYNNEI. V gave up 8 bases and J gave up 1 base; unmatched junction bases: 4. CDR3 sequence (DNA): TGTGCCAGCGGGCTAGCGGGGGGATCCTACAATGAGCAGTTCTTC. Protein sequence: CASGLAGGSYNEQFF.

This clone was counted once. This chain connects TRBV11-2 to TRBJ2-7; 10 bases match TRBD1. V gave up 2 bases and J gave up 2 bases; unmatched junction bases: 3. The CDR3 spans 15 residues. Germline V gene sequence: CDR1 SGHAT, CDR2 FQNNGV. CDR3 DNA: TGTGCCAGCAGCTTAATGGGACAGGGGCCCTACGAGCAGTACTTC. Amino acid sequence: CASSLMGQGPYEQYF.

The rearrangement joins TRBV7-8 to TRBJ1-2; D ambiguous. Deletions cut 4 bases from V and 3 bases from J, with 12 bases between. There are 14 residues in the CDR3. The germline V gene encodes CDR1 SGHVS and CDR2 FQNEAQ. The CDR3 loop reads CASSSRFGDYGYTF. As DNA, the CDR3 is TGTGCCAGCAGCTCTCGGTTCGGGGACTATGGCTACACCTTC.

V gene TRBV7-2 combines with J gene TRBJ1-1; 11 bases fit TRBD1. The J segment lost 11 bases and the V segment lost 6 bases, leaving 8 bases of the junction unmatched. The length of the CDR3 is 13 residues. From germline, CDR1 is SGHTA and CDR2 FQGNSA. CDR3 DNA sequence: TGTGCCAGCAGGGGCAGGGACAGGGGGGCCGCTTTCTTT. This gives the protein CASRGRDRGAAFF.

The genes are TRBV18 and TRBJ1-5, with D tentatively TRBD1 (5 bases). V lost 4 bases, J lost 0 bases, and 7 bases lay in between. CDR3 length: 14 residues. Germline CDR1 reads KGHSH; CDR2 reads LQKENI. CDR3: CASSQGNSNQPQHF. The CDR3 nucleotides read TGTGCCAGCTCACAGGGGAATAGCAATCAGCCCCAGCATTTT.

The chain employs TRBV4-3 and TRBJ1-1, with TRBD1 as a possible D gene (5 bases). With 4 bases removed from V and 7 bases from J, the gap between germline ends came to 10 bases. Germline V gene lookup returns CDR1 LGHNA and CDR2 YSLEER. The CDR3 has 12 amino acids. The CDR3 DNA follows: TGCGCCAGCAGCCGCGGGGGGATTGAAGCTTTCTTT. It codes for CASSRGGIEAFF.

This clone was observed a few times. The V gene is TRBV2, the J gene TRBJ1-2; 7 bases fit TRBD1. The CDR3 totals 15 residues. V trimming: 7 bases; J trimming: 7 bases; junction bases outside the gene matches: 15. The germline CDR1 and CDR2 sequences are SNHLY and FYNNEI. CDR3 sequence reads: CASTFDRADLSGYTF. In nucleotides, the CDR3 is TGTGCCAGCACTTTCGACAGGGCGGATCTAAGTGGCTACACCTTC.

V gene TRBV5-4 combines with J gene TRBJ1-2, with a possible D match to TRBD1 (5 bases). Trimming shortened V by 5 bases and J by 7 bases, and 15 bases separated the two germline ends. CDR1 is SGHNT, CDR2 YYREEE, per germline (reference sequence). The CDR3 covers 13 residues. The CDR3 DNA is TGTGCCAGCAGACCGACAGAATCGTCTGGCTACACCTTC. Its protein product is CASRPTESSGYTF.

The chain uses TRBV14 and TRBJ1-2, with 9 bases identical to TRBD1. This CDR3 has 14 amino acids. Germline V gene sequence: CDR1 SGHDN, CDR2 FVKESK. The ends lost 1 base at V and 6 bases at J; junction bases unmatched: 3. The DNA for the CDR3 is TGTGCCAGCAGCCAAGCGGGACAGGGAAATGGCTACACCTTC. This translates into CASSQAGQGNGYTF.

As DNA, the CDR3 is TGTGCCATCAGTGAGCAGCTAGCGGGATCGGGATACAATGAGCAGTTCTTC. Residues: CAISEQLAGSGYNEQFF. The chain is built from TRBV10-3 and TRBJ2-1; 9 bases map to TRBD2. The ends lost 2 bases at V and 4 bases at J; junction bases unmatched: 9. Germline V lookup: CDR1 ENHRY, CDR2 SYGVKD. The CDR3 length is 17 residues.

The rearrangement uses TRBV6-5 and TRBJ2-7, with a tentative D call TRBD2 (6 bases). The germline CDR1 and CDR2 sequences are MNHEY and SVGAGI. There are 15 residues in the CDR3. V lost 2 bases and J lost 3, with 14 bases in between. In DNA, the CDR3 is TGTGCCAGCAGTTACGAGGGCGGGGTAGGCTACGAGCAGTACTTC. This sequence encodes CASSYEGGVGYEQYF.

This rearrangement joins TRBV7-9 to TRBJ1-2, with a possible D match to TRBD1 (5 bases). In germline, CDR1 is SEHNR, CDR2 FQNEAQ (reference sequence). The CDR3 consists of 13 residues. The V end was cut by 3 bases, the J end by 2 bases, with 7 bases between. For the CDR3, the DNA is TGTGCCAGCAGCTTCGCAGGGAACTATGGCTACACCTTC. Its protein is CASSFAGNYGYTF.

In this sample, this clone turned up once. This chain links TRBV30 with TRBJ1-3, with TRBD1 as a possible D gene (6 bases). This CDR3 spans 17 amino acids. Between the trimmed V and J ends, which lost 0 bases and 1 base, there was a span of 16 bases. CDR1 and CDR2 from the germline V gene are GTSNPN and SVGIG (reference sequence). CDR3 nucleotides: TGTGCCTGGAGTGTGGGACACCAACGGATGTCTGGAAACACCATATATTTT. Residues: CAWSVGHQRMSGNTIYF.

The chain combines TRBV19 with TRBJ1-4; D is possibly TRBD1 (6 bases). The V end lost 5 bases, the J end lost 7 bases, and 20 bases lay between the germline ends. The CDR3 extends over 16 amino acids. Germline V CDR1 and CDR2: LNHDA, SQIVND (reference sequence). The DNA for the CDR3 is TGTGCCAGTAGTCCTCCCCCCCGGACAGTTAGTGAAAAACTGTTTTTT. Protein product: CASSPPPRTVSEKLFF.

In its sample, this clone was seen a few times. The V gene is TRBV27, the J gene TRBJ1-2; D might be TRBD1 (6 bases). This CDR3 is built from 15 residues. Trimming pared 6 bases from V and 0 bases from J, leaving 14 bases between. Germline V gives CDR1 MNHEY, CDR2 SMNVEV (reference sequence). Here the CDR3 reads CASRGGVSANYGYTF. In DNA, the CDR3 is TGTGCCAGCAGAGGGGGGGTATCAGCTAACTATGGCTACACCTTC.

The gene calls are TRBV10-3 and TRBJ2-1; TRBD2 aligns across 11 bases. V trimming: 5 bases; J trimming: 1 base; junction bases outside the gene matches: 10. Per germline, CDR1 ENHRY and CDR2 SYGVKD. The CDR3 runs to 18 residues. CDR3 in amino acids: CAISFTLAGVSSYNEQFF. In DNA form, the CDR3 reads TGTGCCATCAGTTTTACACTAGCGGGAGTTAGTTCCTACAATGAGCAGTTCTTC.

This clone was observed a single time. The V gene is TRBV2, the J gene TRBJ2-5; TRBD1 agrees at 9 bases. The CDR3 totals 15 residues. In germline, CDR1 is SNHLY, CDR2 FYNNEI. J was trimmed by 1 base and V by 5 bases; bases with no gene match: 5. CDR3 sequence (DNA): TGTGCCAGCAGTCTACAGGGGGCGGCCCAAGAGACCCAGTACTTC. Its protein product is CASSLQGAAQETQYF.

The chain joins TRBV9 to TRBJ2-3; D remains ambiguous. The V and J ends lost 4 bases and 0 bases respectively, with 12 bases between them. The germline CDR1 and CDR2 sequences are SGDLS and YYNGEE. CDR3 length: 15 residues. CDR3 amino acids: CASSLRVASTDTQYF. The CDR3 region has the DNA TGTGCCAGCAGCTTACGGGTTGCTAGCACAGATACGCAGTATTTT. Full variable domain (rest looked up from reference TRBV9 and TRBJ2-3): DSGVTQTPKHLITATGQRVTLRCSPRSGDLSVYWYQQSLDQGLQFLIQYYNGEERAKGNILERFSAQQFPDLHSELNLSSLELGDSALYFCASSLRVASTDTQYFGPGTRLTVL.